The subject of this entry is one T cell receptor beta chain. Its antigen remains unidentified. Mismatch with germline at one junction end may stem from a read error. These data come from a study of breast tumors, draining lymph nodes, adjacent tissues. Study results and caveats: Tumors had less TCR diversity than lymph nodes, more than nontumor tissue. Tumor and nontumor repertoires were significantly more similar in luminal-like than in basal-like breast cancer. Findings are consistent with lymph node origin and intratumoral expansion of most tumor T cells.

Axillary draining lymph nodes of breast cancer patients supplied the node samples. MiXCR, applied by TCRdb to the multiplex PCR reads, yields one record per CDR3 protein. The table shows about 270,000 distinct CDR3 sequences, with around 31% occurring only once. This TCR came from a female donor with breast cancer. Some clones in this sample may be carry-over from other donors' samples. Material: axillary lymph node tissue.

The CDR3 DNA is TGTCCCAGCAGCTTTGACAGAGTTCAGCAGTACTTC. Translating gives CPSSFDRVQQYF. The chain recombines TRBV7-9 with TRBJ2-7, with a weak D call TRBD1 (5 bases). CDR1 is SEHNR and CDR2 is FQNEAQ in the germline V gene (reference sequence). This CDR3 is built from 12 residues. Supplemented by reference TRBV7-9 and TRBJ2-7, the full variable domain reads DTGVSQNPRHKITKRGQNVTFRCDPISEHNRLYWYRQTLGQGPEFLTYFQNEAQLEKSRLLSDRFSAERPKGSFSTLEIQRTEQGDSAMYLCPSSFDRVQQYFGPGTRLTVT.